The 17 T cell receptor beta chains below come from one sample, sequenced in a study of T cell responses to AZD1222 COVID-19 vaccine. Using immunoSEQ multiplex PCR, the repertoire was profiled, and TCRdb retains in-frame clones only, with some absent. The repertoire consists of some 100,000 clones, with roughly 89% occurring once and the leading ten covering 16%. Sequences were derived from peripheral blood, sampled on day 0 of AZD1222 vaccination. All receptors derive from an adult in good health.

This clone came up once. The rearrangement uses TRBV6-5 and TRBJ2-1; 12 positions agree with TRBD2. CDR1 is MNHEY, CDR2 SVGAGI, per germline. The CDR3 contains 15 residues. J gave up 4 bases and V 8 bases, and 6 bases lay outside the gene matches. The CDR3 region has the DNA TGTGCCAGCGACCCTAGCGGGAGGGATTACAATGAGCAGTTCTTC. It is translated as CASDPSGRDYNEQFF.

The chain is built from TRBV11-3 and TRBJ2-1; D is possibly TRBD1 (6 bases). The CDR3 runs 14 residues. V gave up 5 bases and J gave up 3 bases, with 11 bases separating them. The germline V gene encodes CDR1 SGHNT and CDR2 YENEEA. In nucleotides, the CDR3 is TGTGCCAGCAGCGCGCGGACAGTCTACAATGAGCAGTTCTTC. Amino acids: CASSARTVYNEQFF.

There are a few counts of this clone. V and J are TRBV5-4 and TRBJ1-3; D is possibly TRBD1 (5 bases). Trimming cost V 4 bases and J 4 bases, with 18 bases left between them. CDR3 length: 16 amino acids. CDR1 is SGHNT, CDR2 YYREEE, per germline (reference sequence). The CDR3 loop is CASSPGTANLGNTIYF. CDR3 DNA sequence: TGTGCCAGCAGCCCGGGGACCGCCAACTTAGGAAACACCATATATTTT.

In its sample, this clone was seen once. The chain is built from TRBV19 and TRBJ2-7, with 11 bases identical to TRBD1. CDR1 is LNHDA and CDR2 is SQIVND in the germline V gene (reference sequence). V lost 3 bases, J lost 5 bases, and 3 bases stayed unmatched. This CDR3 is built from 14 residues. The CDR3 region is CASSIRGQGDEQYF. The CDR3 bases are TGTGCCAGTAGTATTAGGGGACAGGGGGACGAGCAGTACTTC. The full variable domain, in which reference TRBV19 and TRBJ2-7 provide the parts outside the CDR3, is DGGITQSPKYLFRKEGQNVTLSCEQNLNHDAMYWYRQDPGQGLRLIYYSQIVNDFQKGDIAEGYSVSREKKESFPLTVTSAQKNPTAFYLCASSIRGQGDEQYFGPGTRLTVT.

The chain uses TRBV6-5 and TRBJ2-3, with 10 bases identical to TRBD2. Germline-derived CDR1 and CDR2 are MNHEY and SVGAGI. V lost 7 bases, J lost 3 bases, and 4 bases stayed unmatched. CDR3 length: 14 amino acids. The CDR3 DNA sequence: TGTGCCAGCAACCTTAGCGGGGGGACAGATACGCAGTATTTT. It encodes CASNLSGGTDTQYF.

V and J are TRBV27 and TRBJ2-2, with 8 bases fitting TRBD1. After removal of 3 bases from V and 6 bases from J, the junction contained 12 bases not matched to a gene. Germline CDR1 reads MNHEY; CDR2 reads SMNVEV (reference sequence). This CDR3 spans 17 amino acids. CDR3 nucleotide sequence: TGTGCCAGCAGTTTTGAGACAGGGGTCCCAACCCCCGGGGAGCTGTTTTTT. It encodes CASSFETGVPTPGELFF.

This clone showed up just a few times. Other DNA sequences from this sample encode an identical CDR3 as well. The chain couples TRBV14 to TRBJ1-2; D not certain. Germline loops: CDR1 SGHDN, CDR2 FVKESK. The length of the CDR3 is 13 residues. V was pared by 2 bases and J by 8 bases, with 12 bases between. CDR3 sequence reads: CASSQNRVGGYTF. The DNA for the CDR3 is TGTGCCAGCAGCCAAAATCGGGTGGGCGGCTACACCTTC.

The chain recombines TRBV5-1 with TRBJ1-2; D is ambiguous. There are 15 residues in the CDR3. CDR1 is SGHRS and CDR2 is YFSETQ in the germline V gene. V lost 0 bases to trimming and J lost 0 bases, with 9 bases between them. CDR3 region: CASSLGAETNYGYTF. In nucleotides, the CDR3 is TGCGCCAGCAGCTTGGGAGCAGAAACTAACTATGGCTACACCTTC.

The genes are TRBV7-6 and TRBJ2-2; tentatively, D is TRBD1 (6 bases). The V gene's germline CDR1 is SGHVS and CDR2 FNYEAQ. CDR3 length: 12 residues. Trimming removed 11 bases at V and 4 bases at J, with 11 bases between. The CDR3 reads CAGQSITGELFF. The CDR3 coding sequence is TGTGCCGGACAGAGTATCACCGGGGAGCTGTTTTTT.

The rearrangement links TRBV5-1 to TRBJ2-7; D unclear. V lost 5 bases and J lost 5, with 17 bases in between. The germline V gene has CDR1 SGHRS and CDR2 YFSETQ. The CDR3 is 14 residues long. CDR3 sequence (DNA): TGCGCCAGCAGGAACCCACCGGGTATCAACGAGCAGTACTTC. Its protein product is CASRNPPGINEQYF.

The chain uses TRBV2 and TRBJ2-3; 9 bases agree with TRBD1. Germline CDR1 reads SNHLY; CDR2 reads FYNNEI. V was pared by 4 bases and J by 1 base, with 0 bases of the junction left unmatched. This CDR3 region has 14 residues. CDR3: CASSGQGGTDTQYF. The CDR3 DNA sequence: TGTGCCAGCAGTGGACAGGGGGGCACAGATACGCAGTATTTT. Filled out from reference TRBV2 and TRBJ2-3, the complete variable domain reads EPEVTQTPSHQVTQMGQEVILRCVPISNHLYFYWYRQILGQKVEFLVSFYNNEISEKSEIFDDQFSVERPDGSNFTLKIRSTKLEDSAMYFCASSGQGGTDTQYFGPGTRLTVL.

This clone was seen just once. The V call is TRBV5-1, the J call TRBJ2-1, with 8 bases matching TRBD1. This CDR3 is built from 15 residues. J gave up 0 bases and V 6 bases, and 5 bases lay outside the gene matches. CDR1 is SGHRS and CDR2 is YFSETQ in the germline V gene. Written as DNA, the CDR3 is TGCGCCAGCACCCGAACAGGGGGCTCCTACAATGAGCAGTTCTTC. It translates to CASTRTGGSYNEQFF.

The V gene is TRBV7-9, the J gene TRBJ2-7; 8 bases match TRBD1. V shed 5 bases and J 2 bases; nucleotides not matched to a gene: 2. Per germline, CDR1 SEHNR and CDR2 FQNEAQ (reference sequence). CDR3 length equals 13 residues. For the CDR3, the DNA is TGTGCCAGCAGCGACAGGGGTCCCTACGAGCAGTACTTC. It translates to CASSDRGPYEQYF.

The rearrangement joins TRBV28 to TRBJ2-1; D remains unclear. Germline V gene sequence: CDR1 MDHEN, CDR2 SYDVKM. This CDR3 has 11 amino acids. Trimming shortened V by 2 bases and J by 6 bases, and 2 bases separated the two germline ends. This chain's CDR3 is CASSLGNEQFF. For the CDR3, the DNA is TGTGCCAGCAGTTTAGGCAATGAGCAGTTCTTC.

This chain links TRBV6-5 with TRBJ1-2, with D unclear. Germline V lookup: CDR1 MNHEY, CDR2 SVGAGI. The CDR3 runs 11 residues. V shed 11 bases and J shed 8 bases, with 15 bases lying between them. Written as DNA, the CDR3 is TGTGCCGACGAAGGGCTAGCAGGCTACACCTTC. It is translated as CADEGLAGYTF.

V is TRBV11-1 and J is TRBJ2-2; 8 bases align to TRBD1. V shed 4 bases and J 1 base; nucleotides not matched to a gene: 2. CDR3 size: 15 residues. CDR1 and CDR2 from the germline V gene are SGHAT and FQDESV (reference sequence). The CDR3 spells CASSSGTGNTGELFF. CDR3 bases: TGTGCCAGCAGCTCCGGGACAGGGAACACCGGGGAGCTGTTTTTT.

This chain connects TRBV5-1 to TRBJ1-1; a weak D match, TRBD1 (5 bases). This CDR3 is 16 amino acids long. Trimming stripped 3 bases from V and 5 bases from J, with 20 bases between. The germline V gene encodes CDR1 SGHRS and CDR2 YFSETQ. The CDR3 DNA reads TGCGCCAGCAGCTGGTCAGGGTTCGCCGTAGGGACTGAAGCTTTCTTT. Translating it yields CASSWSGFAVGTEAFF. Full variable domain (rest looked up from reference TRBV5-1 and TRBJ1-1): KAGVTQTPRYLIKTRGQQVTLSCSPISGHRSVSWYQQTPGQGLQFLFEYFSETQRNKGNFPGRFSGRQFSNSRSEMNVSTLELGDSALYLCASSWSGFAVGTEAFFGQGTRLTVV.